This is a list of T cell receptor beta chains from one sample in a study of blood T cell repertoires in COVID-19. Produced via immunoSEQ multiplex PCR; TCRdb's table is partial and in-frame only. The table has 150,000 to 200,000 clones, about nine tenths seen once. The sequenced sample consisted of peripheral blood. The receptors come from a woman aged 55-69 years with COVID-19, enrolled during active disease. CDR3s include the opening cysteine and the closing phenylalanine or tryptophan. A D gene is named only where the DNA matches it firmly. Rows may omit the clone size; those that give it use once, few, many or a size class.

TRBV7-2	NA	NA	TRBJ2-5	CASSLYGEETQYF	TGTGCCAGCAGCTTATACGGTGAGGAGACCCAGTACTTC
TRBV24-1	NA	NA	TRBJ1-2	CATSDLVTNYGYTF	TGTGCCACCAGTGATTTGGTCACTAACTATGGCTACACCTTC
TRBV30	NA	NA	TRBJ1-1	CAWSLSGALVMNTGAFF	TGTGCCTGGAGTCTCTCAGGGGCGCTTGTTATGAACACTGGAGCTTTCTTT
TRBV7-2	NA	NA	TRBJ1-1	CASSLASGNTEAFF	TGTGCCAGCAGCTTAGCATCGGGTAACACTGAAGCTTTCTTT
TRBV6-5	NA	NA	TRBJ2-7	CASRISGTKAYEQYF	TGTGCCAGCAGAATTAGCGGTACCAAGGCCTACGAGCAGTACTTC
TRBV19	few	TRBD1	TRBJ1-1	CASSVGGNTEAFF	TGTGCCAGTAGTGTAGGGGGCAACACTGAAGCTTTCTTT
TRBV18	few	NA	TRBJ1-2	CASSPVPDSNYGYTF	TGTGCCAGCTCACCCGTCCCAGATTCGAACTATGGCTACACCTTC
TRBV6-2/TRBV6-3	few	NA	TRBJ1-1	CASSYWGNEAFF	TGTGCCAGCAGTTACTGGGGCAATGAAGCTTTCTTT
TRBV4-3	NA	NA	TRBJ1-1	CASSHLASNTEAFF	TGCGCCAGCAGCCACCTCGCCAGTAACACTGAAGCTTTCTTT
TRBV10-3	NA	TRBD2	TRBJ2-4	CAISAAGGKNIQYF	TGTGCCATCAGTGCGGCGGGAGGTAAAAACATTCAGTACTTC
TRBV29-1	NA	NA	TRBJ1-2	CSVDGGASGYTF	TGCAGCGTTGATGGGGGGGCAAGTGGCTACACCTTC
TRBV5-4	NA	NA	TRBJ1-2	CASSPLGGGYGYTF	TGTGCCAGCAGCCCCCTCGGGGGGGGCTATGGCTACACCTTC
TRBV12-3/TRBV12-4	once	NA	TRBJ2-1	CASSLLASNEQFF	TGTGCCAGCAGTCTTCTAGCGAGCAATGAGCAGTTCTTC
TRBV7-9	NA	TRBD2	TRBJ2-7	CASSWTSGIPYEQYF	TGTGCCAGCAGCTGGACTAGCGGGATTCCCTACGAGCAGTACTTC
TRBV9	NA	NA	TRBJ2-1	CASSVDGGTFYNEQFF	TGTGCCAGCAGCGTAGACGGGGGAACCTTTTACAATGAGCAGTTCTTC
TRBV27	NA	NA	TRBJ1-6	CASSLVSGSPLHF	TGTGCCAGCAGTTTAGTGTCAGGTTCACCCCTCCACTTT
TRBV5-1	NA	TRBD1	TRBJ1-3	CASSPRQGGSGNTIYF	TGCGCCAGCAGCCCTAGACAGGGAGGCTCTGGAAACACCATATATTTT
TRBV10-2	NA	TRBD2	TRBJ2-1	CASRETSGLSYNEQFF	TGCGCCAGCAGGGAGACTAGCGGACTCTCCTACAATGAGCAGTTCTTC
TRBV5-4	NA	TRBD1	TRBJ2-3	CASSPTGGETDTQYF	TGTGCCAGCAGCCCGACAGGGGGCGAGACAGATACGCAGTATTTT
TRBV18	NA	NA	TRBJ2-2	CASSVAGTSSTGELFF	TGTGCCAGCTCCGTAGCCGGGACATCAAGTACCGGGGAGCTGTTTTTT
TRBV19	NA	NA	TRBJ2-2	CASRRQNTGELFF	TGTGCCAGTAGACGACAGAACACCGGGGAGCTGTTTTTT
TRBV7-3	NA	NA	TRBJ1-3	CASSSQGTGNTIYF	TGTGCCAGCAGCTCACAGGGTACTGGAAACACCATATATTTT
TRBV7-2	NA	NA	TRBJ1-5	CASSPTVAVQPQHF	TGTGCCAGCAGCCCGACAGTGGCCGTTCAGCCCCAGCATTTT
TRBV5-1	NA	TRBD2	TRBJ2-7	CASSLNAASGRLALAYEQYF	TGCGCCAGCAGCTTAAACGCGGCTAGCGGGAGATTGGCACTCGCCTACGAGCAGTACTTC
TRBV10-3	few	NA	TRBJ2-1	CATGQTDNEQFF	TGTGCCACTGGACAGACCGACAATGAGCAGTTCTTC
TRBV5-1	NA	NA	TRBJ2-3	CASSLTSKLTDTQYF	TGCGCCAGCAGCTTGACTAGCAAGCTCACAGATACGCAGTATTTT
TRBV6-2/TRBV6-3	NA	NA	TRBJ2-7	CASSYYGEGFGTFSISREQYF	TGTGCCAGCAGTTATTATGGCGAGGGTTTTGGGACATTTTCGATCTCGAGGGAGCAGTACTTC